The sequence of this T cell receptor (beta chain) was determined in a study of blood T cell repertoires in COVID-19. Germline V gene data show CDR1 as LNHDA and CDR2 as SQIVND (reference sequence). The CDR3 sequence is 14 residues long. V shed 3 bases, J shed 4 bases, and the junction held 5 bases outside the gene matches. Measured with immunoSEQ multiplex PCR; TCRdb has only the in-frame clones, and not every one. The sample has roughly 240,000 clones; less than 90% are singletons. The origin of this receptor is a man between 60 and 75 years old who had recovered from COVID-19. The sample comprised peripheral blood. This chain joins TRBV19 and TRBJ1-1; 7 nucleotides match TRBD1. The CDR3 loop is CASSIRGQRTEAFF. The DNA of the CDR3 is TGTGCCAGTAGTATTAGGGGACAGCGCACTGAAGCTTTCTTT.